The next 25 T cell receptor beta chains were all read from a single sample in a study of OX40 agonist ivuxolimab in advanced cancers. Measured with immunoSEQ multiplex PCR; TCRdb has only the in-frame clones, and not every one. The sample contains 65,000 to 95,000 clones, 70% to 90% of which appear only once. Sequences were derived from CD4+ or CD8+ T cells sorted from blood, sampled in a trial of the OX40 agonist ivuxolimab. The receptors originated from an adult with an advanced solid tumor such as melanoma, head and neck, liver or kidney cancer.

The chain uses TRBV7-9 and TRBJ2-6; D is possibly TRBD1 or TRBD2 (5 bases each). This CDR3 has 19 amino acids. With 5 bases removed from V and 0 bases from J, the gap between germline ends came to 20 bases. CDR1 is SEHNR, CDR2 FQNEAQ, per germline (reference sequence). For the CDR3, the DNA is TGTGCCAGCAGCCTTCCGTCGGGACCTAGGGGCTCTGGGGCCAACGTCCTGACTTTC. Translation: CASSLPSGPRGSGANVLTF.

The CDR3, as DNA: TGTGCCAGTAGTATGGCCTCCTCCCCCAGGGTCGCCGGGGAGCTGTTTTTT. It specifies CASSMASSPRVAGELFF. The chain combines TRBV19 with TRBJ2-2, with D tentatively TRBD1 (5 bases). CDR3 length equals 17 residues. Trimming pared 3 bases from V and 6 bases from J, leaving 20 bases between. The germline V gene has CDR1 LNHDA and CDR2 SQIVND (reference sequence).

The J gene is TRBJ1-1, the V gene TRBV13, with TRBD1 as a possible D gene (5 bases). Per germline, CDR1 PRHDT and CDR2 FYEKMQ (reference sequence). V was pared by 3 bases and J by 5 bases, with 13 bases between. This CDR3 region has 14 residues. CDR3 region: CASSFNRAGTEAFF. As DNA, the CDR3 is TGTGCCAGCAGCTTCAACCGGGCAGGGACTGAAGCTTTCTTT.

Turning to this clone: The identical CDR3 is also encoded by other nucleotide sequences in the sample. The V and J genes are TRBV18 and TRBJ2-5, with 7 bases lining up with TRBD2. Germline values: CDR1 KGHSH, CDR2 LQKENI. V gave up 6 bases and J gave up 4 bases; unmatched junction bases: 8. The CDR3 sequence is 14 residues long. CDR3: CASSPAGRGETQYF. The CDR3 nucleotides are TGTGCCAGCTCGCCAGCTGGGAGGGGAGAGACCCAGTACTTC.

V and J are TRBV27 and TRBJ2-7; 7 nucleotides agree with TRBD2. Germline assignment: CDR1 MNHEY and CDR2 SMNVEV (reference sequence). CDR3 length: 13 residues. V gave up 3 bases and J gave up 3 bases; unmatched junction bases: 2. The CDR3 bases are TGTGCCAGCAGTTTTGGCGGGAGCTACGAGCAGTACTTC. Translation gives CASSFGGSYEQYF.

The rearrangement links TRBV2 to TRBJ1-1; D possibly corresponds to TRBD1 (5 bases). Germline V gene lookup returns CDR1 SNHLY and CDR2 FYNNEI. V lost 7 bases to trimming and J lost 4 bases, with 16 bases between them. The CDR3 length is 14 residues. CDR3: CASTLGPLGTEAFF. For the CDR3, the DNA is TGTGCCAGCACCCTGGGACCTCTCGGCACTGAAGCTTTCTTT.

The CDR3 DNA reads as TGTGCCAGTAGTATCCCGGGACTACAAGAGACCCAGTACTTC. Translated, it gives CASSIPGLQETQYF. The chain carries TRBV19 and TRBJ2-5, with 7 bases fitting TRBD2. The junction had 3 bases not matched to a gene; V was cut back by 3 bases and J by 2 bases. The CDR3 is 14 residues long. Germline CDR1 reads LNHDA; CDR2 reads SQIVND (reference sequence). The full variable domain, completed using reference TRBV19 and TRBJ2-5, is DGGITQSPKYLFRKEGQNVTLSCEQNLNHDAMYWYRQDPGQGLRLIYYSQIVNDFQKGDIAEGYSVSREKKESFPLTVTSAQKNPTAFYLCASSIPGLQETQYFGPGTRLLVL.

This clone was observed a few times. The CDR3 DNA follows: TGTGCCAGCAGCAGGTACTACGAGCAGTACTTC. Protein: CASSRYYEQYF. The chain has TRBV7-9 and TRBJ2-7; D is unresolved. The CDR3 consists of 11 residues. From germline, CDR1 is SEHNR and CDR2 FQNEAQ (reference sequence). Trimming shortened V by 5 bases and J by 3 bases, and 5 bases separated the two germline ends.

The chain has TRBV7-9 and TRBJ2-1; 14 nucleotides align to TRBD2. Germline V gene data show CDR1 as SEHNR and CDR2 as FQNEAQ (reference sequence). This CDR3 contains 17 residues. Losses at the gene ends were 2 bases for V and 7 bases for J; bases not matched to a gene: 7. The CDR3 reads CASSLIGTSGSWNEQFF. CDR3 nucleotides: TGTGCCAGCAGCTTAATTGGGACTAGCGGGAGTTGGAATGAGCAGTTCTTC.

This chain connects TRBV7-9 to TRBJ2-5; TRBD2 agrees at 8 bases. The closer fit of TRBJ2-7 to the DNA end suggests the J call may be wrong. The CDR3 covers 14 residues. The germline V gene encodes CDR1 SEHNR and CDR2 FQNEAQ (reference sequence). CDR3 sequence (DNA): TGTGCCAGCAGCCCCGCGGGGGGCTCCTACGAGCAGTACTTC. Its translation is CASSPAGGSYEQYF.

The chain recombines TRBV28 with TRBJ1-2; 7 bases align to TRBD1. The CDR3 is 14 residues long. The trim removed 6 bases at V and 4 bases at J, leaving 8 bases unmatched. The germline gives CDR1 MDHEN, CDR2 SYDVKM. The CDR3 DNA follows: TGTGCCAGCAGCTGGGAGACAGGGACCTATGGCTACACCTTC. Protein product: CASSWETGTYGYTF.

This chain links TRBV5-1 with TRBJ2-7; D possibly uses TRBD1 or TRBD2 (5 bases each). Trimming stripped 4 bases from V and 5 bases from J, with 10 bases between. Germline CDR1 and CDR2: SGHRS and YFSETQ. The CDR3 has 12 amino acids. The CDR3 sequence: CASSGDGNEQYF. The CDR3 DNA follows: TGCGCCAGCAGCGGGGACGGGAACGAGCAGTACTTC.

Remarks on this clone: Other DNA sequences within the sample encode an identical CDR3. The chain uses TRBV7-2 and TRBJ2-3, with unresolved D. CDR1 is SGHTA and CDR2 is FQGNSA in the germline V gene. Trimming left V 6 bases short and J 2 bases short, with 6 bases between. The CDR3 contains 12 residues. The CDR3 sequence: CASSRSTDTQYF. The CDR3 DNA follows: TGTGCCAGCAGTCGATCCACAGATACGCAGTATTTT.

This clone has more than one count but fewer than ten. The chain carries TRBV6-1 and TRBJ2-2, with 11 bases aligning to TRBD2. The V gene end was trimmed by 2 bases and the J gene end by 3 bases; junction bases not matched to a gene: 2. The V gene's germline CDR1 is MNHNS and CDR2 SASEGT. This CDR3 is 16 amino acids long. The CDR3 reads CASSELAGGDTGELFF. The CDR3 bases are TGTGCCAGCAGTGAACTAGCGGGAGGAGACACCGGGGAGCTGTTTTTT.

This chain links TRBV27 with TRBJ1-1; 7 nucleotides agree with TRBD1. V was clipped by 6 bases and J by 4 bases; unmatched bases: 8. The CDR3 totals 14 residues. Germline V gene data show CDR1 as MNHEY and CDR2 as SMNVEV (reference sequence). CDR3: CASRMTGFGTEAFF. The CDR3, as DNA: TGTGCCAGCAGAATGACAGGGTTCGGCACTGAAGCTTTCTTT.

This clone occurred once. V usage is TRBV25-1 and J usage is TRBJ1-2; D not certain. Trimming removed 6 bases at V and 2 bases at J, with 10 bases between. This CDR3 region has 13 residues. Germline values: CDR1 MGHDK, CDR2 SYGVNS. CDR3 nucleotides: TGTGCCAGCAGCCCCCTAGCAAACTATGGCTACACCTTC. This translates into CASSPLANYGYTF.

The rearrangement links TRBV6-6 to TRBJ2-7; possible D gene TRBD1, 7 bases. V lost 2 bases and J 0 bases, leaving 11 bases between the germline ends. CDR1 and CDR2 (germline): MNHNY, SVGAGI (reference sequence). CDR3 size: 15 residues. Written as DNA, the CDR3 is TGTGCCAGCAGTTACAGTCAGGGGGGCTCCTACGAGCAGTACTTC. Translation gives CASSYSQGGSYEQYF.

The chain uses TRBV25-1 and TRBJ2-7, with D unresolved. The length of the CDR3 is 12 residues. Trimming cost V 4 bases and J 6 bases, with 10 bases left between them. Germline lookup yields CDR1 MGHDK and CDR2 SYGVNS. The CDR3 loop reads CASSGLGTEQYF. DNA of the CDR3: TGTGCCAGCAGTGGGCTAGGCACCGAGCAGTACTTC.

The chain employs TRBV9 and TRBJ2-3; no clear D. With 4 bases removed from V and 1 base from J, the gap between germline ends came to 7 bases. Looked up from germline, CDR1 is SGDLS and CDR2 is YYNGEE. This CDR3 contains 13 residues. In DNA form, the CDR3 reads TGTGCCAGCAGCCCCGCCGGCACAGATACGCAGTATTTT. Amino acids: CASSPAGTDTQYF.

For the CDR3, the DNA is TGCGCCAGCGTAGCAGGGGTGAGTGAAAAACTGTTTTTT. Translated: CASVAGVSEKLFF. This rearrangement joins TRBV23-1 to TRBJ1-4; D might be TRBD1 (6 bases). Being an ORF, TRBV23-1 has a function that is uncertain. The ends were cut back, 8 bases at V and 7 bases at J, with 14 bases in the middle. This CDR3 has 13 residues.

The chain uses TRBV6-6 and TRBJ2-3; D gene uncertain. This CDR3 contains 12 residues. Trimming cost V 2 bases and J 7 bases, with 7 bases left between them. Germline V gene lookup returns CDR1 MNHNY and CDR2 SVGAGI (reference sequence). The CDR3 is CASSYLANTQYF. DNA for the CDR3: TGTGCCAGCAGTTACCTGGCCAATACGCAGTATTTT.

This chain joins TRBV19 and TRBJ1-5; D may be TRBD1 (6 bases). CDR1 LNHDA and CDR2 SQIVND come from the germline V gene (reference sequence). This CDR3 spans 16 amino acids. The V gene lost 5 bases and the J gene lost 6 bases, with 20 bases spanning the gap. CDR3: CASSDEGGGATQPQHF. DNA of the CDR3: TGTGCCAGTAGTGACGAGGGGGGGGGAGCAACTCAGCCCCAGCATTTT.

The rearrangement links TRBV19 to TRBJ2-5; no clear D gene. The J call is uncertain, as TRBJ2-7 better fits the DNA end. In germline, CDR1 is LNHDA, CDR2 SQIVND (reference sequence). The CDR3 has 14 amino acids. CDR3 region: CASTTGPEGAEQYF. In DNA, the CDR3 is TGTGCCAGTACCACCGGACCCGAAGGCGCCGAGCAGTACTTC.

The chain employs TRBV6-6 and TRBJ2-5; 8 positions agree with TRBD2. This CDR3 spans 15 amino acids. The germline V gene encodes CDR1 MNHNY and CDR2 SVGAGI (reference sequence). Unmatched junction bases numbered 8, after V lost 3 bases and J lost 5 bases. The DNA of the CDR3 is TGTGCCAGCAGTTATTACCGGGAGGGCCGCGAGACCCAGTACTTC. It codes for CASSYYREGRETQYF.

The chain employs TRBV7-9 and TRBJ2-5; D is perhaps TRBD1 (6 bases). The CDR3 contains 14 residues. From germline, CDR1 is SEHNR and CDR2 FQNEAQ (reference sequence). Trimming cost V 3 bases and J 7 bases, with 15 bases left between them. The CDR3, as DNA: TGTGCCAGCAGCTTTGAAGGGGGTGGTGTGACCCAGTACTTC. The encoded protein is CASSFEGGGVTQYF.